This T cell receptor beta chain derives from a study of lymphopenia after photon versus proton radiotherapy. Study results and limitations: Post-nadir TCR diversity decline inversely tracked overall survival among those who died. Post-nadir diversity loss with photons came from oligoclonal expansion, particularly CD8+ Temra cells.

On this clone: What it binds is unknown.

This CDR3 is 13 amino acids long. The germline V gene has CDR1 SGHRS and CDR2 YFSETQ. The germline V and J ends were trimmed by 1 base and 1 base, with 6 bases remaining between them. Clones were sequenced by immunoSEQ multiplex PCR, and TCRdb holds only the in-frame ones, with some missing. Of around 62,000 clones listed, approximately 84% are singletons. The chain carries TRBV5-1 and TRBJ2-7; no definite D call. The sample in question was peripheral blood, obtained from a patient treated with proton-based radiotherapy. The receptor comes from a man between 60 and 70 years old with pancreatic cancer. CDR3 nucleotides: TGCGCCAGCAGCTTGCTACCGTCCTACGAGCAGTACTTC. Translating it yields CASSLLPSYEQYF.